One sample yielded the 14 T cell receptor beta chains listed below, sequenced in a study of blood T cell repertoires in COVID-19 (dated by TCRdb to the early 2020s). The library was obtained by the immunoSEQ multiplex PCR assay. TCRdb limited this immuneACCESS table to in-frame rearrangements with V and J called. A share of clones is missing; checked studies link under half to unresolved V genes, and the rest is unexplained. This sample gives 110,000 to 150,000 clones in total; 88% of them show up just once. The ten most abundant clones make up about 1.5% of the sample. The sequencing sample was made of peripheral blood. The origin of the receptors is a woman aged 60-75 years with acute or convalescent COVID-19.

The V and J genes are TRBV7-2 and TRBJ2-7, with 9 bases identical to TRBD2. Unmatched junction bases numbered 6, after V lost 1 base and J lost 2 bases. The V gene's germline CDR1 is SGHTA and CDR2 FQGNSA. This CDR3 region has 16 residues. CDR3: CASSLGIAGDPYEQYF. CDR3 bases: TGTGCCAGCAGCTTAGGAATAGCGGGGGACCCCTACGAGCAGTACTTC.

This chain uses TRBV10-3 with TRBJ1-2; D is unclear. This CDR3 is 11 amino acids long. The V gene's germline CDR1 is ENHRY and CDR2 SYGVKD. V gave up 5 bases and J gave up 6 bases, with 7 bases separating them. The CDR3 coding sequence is TGTGCCATCAGTTCTGGAGATGGCTACACCTTC. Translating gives CAISSGDGYTF.

CDR3 sequence reads: CSVEVGFTGDGYTF. CDR3 coding DNA: TGCAGCGTTGAAGTTGGATTTACGGGGGATGGCTACACCTTC. V gene TRBV29-1 combines with J gene TRBJ1-2; possible D gene TRBD1, 5 bases. This CDR3 is 14 amino acids long. Germline values: CDR1 SQVTM, CDR2 ANQGSEA. V lost 1 base to trimming and J lost 6 bases, with 15 bases between them. The whole variable domain, remainder taken from reference TRBV29-1 and TRBJ1-2, is SAVISQKPSRDICQRGTSLTIQCQVDSQVTMMFWYRQQPGQSLTLIATANQGSEATYESGFVIDKFPISRPNLTFSTLTVSNMSPEDSSIYLCSVEVGFTGDGYTFGSGTRLTVV.

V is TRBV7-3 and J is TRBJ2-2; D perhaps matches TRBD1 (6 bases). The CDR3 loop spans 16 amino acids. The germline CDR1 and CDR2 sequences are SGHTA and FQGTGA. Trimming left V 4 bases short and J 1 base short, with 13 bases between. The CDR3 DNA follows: TGTGCCAGCAGCTCGCAGAGCAGGGGGAACACCGGGGAGCTGTTTTTT. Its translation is CASSSQSRGNTGELFF.

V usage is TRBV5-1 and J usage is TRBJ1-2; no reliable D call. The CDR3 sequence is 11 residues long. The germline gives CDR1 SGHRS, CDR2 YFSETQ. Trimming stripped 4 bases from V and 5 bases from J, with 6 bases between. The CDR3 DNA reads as TGCGCCAGCAGCGAGGGTTATGGCTACACCTTC. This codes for CASSEGYGYTF.

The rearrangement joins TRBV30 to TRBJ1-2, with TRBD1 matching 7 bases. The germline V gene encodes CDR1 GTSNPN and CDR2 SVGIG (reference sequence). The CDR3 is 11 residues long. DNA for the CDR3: TGTTCCACAGGGGTTGACTATGGCTACACCTTC. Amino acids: CSTGVDYGYTF.

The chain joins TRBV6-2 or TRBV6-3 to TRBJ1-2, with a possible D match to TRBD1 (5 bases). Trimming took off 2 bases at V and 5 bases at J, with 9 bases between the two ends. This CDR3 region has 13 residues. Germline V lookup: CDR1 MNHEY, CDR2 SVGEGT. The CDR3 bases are TGTGCCAGCAGTTACCGGGCAGGGTATGGCTACACCTTC. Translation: CASSYRAGYGYTF.

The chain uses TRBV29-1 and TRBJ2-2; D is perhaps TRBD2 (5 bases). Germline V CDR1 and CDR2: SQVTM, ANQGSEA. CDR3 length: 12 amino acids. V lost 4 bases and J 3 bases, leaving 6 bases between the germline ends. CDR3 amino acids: CSVVRDTGELFF. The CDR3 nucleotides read TGCAGCGTTGTGCGGGACACCGGGGAGCTGTTTTTT.

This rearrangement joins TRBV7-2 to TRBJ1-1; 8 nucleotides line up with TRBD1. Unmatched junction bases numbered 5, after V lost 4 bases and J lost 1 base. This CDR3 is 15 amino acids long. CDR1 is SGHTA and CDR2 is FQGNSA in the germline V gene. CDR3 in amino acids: CASSSRTGSNTEAFF. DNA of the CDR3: TGTGCCAGCAGCTCAAGGACAGGGTCGAACACTGAAGCTTTCTTT.

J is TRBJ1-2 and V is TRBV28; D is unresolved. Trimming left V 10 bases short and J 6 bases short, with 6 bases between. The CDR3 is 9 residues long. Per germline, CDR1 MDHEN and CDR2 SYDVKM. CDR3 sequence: CATGDGYTF. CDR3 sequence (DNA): TGTGCCACCGGGGATGGCTACACCTTC.

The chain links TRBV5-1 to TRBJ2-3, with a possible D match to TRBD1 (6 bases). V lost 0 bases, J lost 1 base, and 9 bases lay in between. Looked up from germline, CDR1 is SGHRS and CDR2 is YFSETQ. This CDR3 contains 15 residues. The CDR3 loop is CASSLAAGGTDTQYF. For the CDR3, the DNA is TGCGCCAGCAGCTTGGCTGCAGGGGGCACAGATACGCAGTATTTT.

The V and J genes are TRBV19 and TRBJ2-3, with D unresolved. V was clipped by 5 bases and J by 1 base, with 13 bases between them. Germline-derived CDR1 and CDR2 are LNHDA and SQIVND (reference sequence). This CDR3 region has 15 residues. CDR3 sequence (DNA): TGTGCCAGTAGTCCTCTTGGCCAAGGCACAGATACGCAGTATTTT. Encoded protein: CASSPLGQGTDTQYF.

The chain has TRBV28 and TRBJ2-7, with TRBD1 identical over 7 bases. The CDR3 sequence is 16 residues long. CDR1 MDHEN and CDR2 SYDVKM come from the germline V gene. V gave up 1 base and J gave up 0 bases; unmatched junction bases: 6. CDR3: CASSLYHRGFSYEQYF. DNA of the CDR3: TGTGCCAGCAGTTTATATCACAGGGGATTCTCCTACGAGCAGTACTTC.

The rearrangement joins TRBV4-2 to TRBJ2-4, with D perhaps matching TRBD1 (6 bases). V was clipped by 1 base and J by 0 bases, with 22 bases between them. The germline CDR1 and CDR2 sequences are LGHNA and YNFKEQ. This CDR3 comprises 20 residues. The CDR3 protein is CASSQVAAGALVIAKNIQYF. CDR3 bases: TGTGCCAGCAGCCAAGTTGCGGCAGGGGCGCTGGTTATAGCCAAAAACATTCAGTACTTC.